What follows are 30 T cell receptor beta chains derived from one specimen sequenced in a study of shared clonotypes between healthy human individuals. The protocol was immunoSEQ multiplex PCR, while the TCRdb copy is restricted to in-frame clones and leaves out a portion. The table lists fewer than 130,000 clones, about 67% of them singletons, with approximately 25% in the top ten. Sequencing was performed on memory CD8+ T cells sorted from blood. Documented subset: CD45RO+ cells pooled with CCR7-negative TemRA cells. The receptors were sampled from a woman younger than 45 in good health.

The CDR3 DNA follows: TGTGCCAGTAGTGCCAACAGGGGGCTTACAACCAAAAACATTCAGTACTTC. It translates to CASSANRGLTTKNIQYF. The chain has TRBV19 and TRBJ2-4, with TRBD1 matching 9 bases. CDR3 length equals 17 residues. Per germline, CDR1 LNHDA and CDR2 SQIVND (reference sequence). Losses at the gene ends were 5 bases for V and 2 bases for J; bases not matched to a gene: 10. Based on the CDR3 plus reference TRBV19 and TRBJ2-4, the full variable domain is DGGITQSPKYLFRKEGQNVTLSCEQNLNHDAMYWYRQDPGQGLRLIYYSQIVNDFQKGDIAEGYSVSREKKESFPLTVTSAQKNPTAFYLCASSANRGLTTKNIQYFGAGTRLSVL.

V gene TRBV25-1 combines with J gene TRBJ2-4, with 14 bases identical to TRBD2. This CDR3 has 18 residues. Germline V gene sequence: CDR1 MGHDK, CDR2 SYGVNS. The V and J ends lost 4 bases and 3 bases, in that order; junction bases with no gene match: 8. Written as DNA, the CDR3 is TGTGCCAGCAGTGGCGGGACTAGCGGGAGTGGTAGCAAAAACATTCAGTACTTC. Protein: CASSGGTSGSGSKNIQYF.

The CDR3 DNA reads as TGCGCCAGCAGGGGGCGGACTAGCGGGATACCTTGGTACGAGCAGTACTTC. Amino acids: CASRGRTSGIPWYEQYF. The V gene is TRBV5-1, the J gene TRBJ2-7; 12 nucleotides match TRBD2. This CDR3 comprises 17 residues. Germline V gives CDR1 SGHRS, CDR2 YFSETQ. J gave up 4 bases and V 5 bases, and 13 bases lay outside the gene matches.

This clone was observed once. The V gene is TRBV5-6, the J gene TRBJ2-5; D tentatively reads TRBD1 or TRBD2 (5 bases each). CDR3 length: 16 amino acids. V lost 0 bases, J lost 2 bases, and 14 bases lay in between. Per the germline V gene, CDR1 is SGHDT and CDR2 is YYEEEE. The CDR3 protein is CASSLGPEGLQETQYF. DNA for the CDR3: TGTGCCAGCAGCTTGGGGCCCGAGGGGCTACAAGAGACCCAGTACTTC.

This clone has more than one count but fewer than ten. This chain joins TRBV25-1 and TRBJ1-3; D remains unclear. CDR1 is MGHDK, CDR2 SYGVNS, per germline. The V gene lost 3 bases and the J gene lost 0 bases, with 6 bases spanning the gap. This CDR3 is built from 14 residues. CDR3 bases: TGTGCCAGCAGTGATCCGCGCTCTGGAAACACCATATATTTT. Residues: CASSDPRSGNTIYF.

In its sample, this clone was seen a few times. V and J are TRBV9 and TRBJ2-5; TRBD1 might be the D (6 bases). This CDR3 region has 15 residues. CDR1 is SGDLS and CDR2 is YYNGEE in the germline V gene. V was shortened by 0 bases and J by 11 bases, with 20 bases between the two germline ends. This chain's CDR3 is CASSVVTGSLGEQYF. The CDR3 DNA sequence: TGTGCCAGCAGCGTAGTGACAGGTAGTCTGGGGGAGCAGTACTTC.

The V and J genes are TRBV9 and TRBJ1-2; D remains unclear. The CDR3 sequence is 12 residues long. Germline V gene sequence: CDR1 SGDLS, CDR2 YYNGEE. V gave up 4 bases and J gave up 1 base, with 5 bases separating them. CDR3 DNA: TGTGCCAGCAGCACAAATAACTATGGCTACACCTTC. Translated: CASSTNNYGYTF.

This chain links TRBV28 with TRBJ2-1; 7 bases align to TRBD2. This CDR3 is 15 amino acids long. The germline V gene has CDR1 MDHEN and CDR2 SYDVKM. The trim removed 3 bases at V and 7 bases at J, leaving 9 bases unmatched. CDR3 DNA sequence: TGTGCCAGCAGTTTCAGACTAGCCCCTGGGAATGAGCAGTTCTTC. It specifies CASSFRLAPGNEQFF.

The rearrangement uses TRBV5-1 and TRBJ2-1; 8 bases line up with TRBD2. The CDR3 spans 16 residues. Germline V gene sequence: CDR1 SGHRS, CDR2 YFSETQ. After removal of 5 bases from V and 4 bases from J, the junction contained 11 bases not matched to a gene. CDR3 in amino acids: CASSSWLAGLYNEQFF. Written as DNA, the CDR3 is TGCGCCAGCAGTTCCTGGCTAGCGGGCCTGTACAATGAGCAGTTCTTC.

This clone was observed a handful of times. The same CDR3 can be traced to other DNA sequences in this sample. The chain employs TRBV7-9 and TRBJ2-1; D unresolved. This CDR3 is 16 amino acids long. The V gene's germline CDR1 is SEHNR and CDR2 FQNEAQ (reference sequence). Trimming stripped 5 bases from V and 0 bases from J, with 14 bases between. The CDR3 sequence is CASSPRGGSSYNEQFF. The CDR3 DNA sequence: TGTGCCAGCAGCCCAAGAGGTGGAAGCTCCTACAATGAGCAGTTCTTC.

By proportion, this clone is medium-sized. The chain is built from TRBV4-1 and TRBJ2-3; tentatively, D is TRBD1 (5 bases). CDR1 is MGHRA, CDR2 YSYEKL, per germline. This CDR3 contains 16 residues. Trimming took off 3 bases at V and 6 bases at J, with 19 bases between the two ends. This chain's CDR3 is CASSHTRQPPRDTQYF. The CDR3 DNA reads TGCGCCAGCAGCCATACCAGACAGCCCCCTCGGGATACGCAGTATTTT.

DNA for the CDR3: TGTGCCAGCAGCCCCGGCGAAAGTTCTAATGAAAAACTGTTTTTT. Amino acid sequence: CASSPGESSNEKLFF. This chain connects TRBV28 to TRBJ1-4; D is undetermined. Between the trimmed V and J ends, which lost 6 bases and 3 bases, there was a span of 14 bases. This CDR3 has 15 residues. In germline, CDR1 is MDHEN, CDR2 SYDVKM.

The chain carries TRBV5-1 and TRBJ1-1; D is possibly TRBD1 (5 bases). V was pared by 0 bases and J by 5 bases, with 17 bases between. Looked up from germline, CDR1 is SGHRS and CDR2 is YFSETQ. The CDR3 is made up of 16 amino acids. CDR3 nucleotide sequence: TGCGCCAGCAGCTTGGGGTTTTTAGGGACGGGGACTGAAGCTTTCTTT. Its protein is CASSLGFLGTGTEAFF.

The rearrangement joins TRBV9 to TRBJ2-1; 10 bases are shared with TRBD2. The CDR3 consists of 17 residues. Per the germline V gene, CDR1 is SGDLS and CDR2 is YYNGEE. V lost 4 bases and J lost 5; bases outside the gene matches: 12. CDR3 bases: TGTGCCAGCAGCCCCCGCCCCGGGACTAGCGCCGACAATGAGCAGTTCTTC. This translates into CASSPRPGTSADNEQFF.

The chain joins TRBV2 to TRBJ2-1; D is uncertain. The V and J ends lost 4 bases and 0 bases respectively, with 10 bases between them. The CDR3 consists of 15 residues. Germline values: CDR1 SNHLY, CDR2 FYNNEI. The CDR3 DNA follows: TGTGCCAGCAGTGTGGACCCAAGCTCCTACAATGAGCAGTTCTTC. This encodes CASSVDPSSYNEQFF.

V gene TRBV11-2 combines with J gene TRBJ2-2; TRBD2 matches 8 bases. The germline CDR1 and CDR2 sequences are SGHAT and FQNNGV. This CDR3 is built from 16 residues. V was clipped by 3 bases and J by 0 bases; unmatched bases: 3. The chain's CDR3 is CASSFGGRSNTGELFF. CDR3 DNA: TGTGCCAGCAGCTTTGGCGGGAGGTCGAACACCGGGGAGCTGTTTTTT.

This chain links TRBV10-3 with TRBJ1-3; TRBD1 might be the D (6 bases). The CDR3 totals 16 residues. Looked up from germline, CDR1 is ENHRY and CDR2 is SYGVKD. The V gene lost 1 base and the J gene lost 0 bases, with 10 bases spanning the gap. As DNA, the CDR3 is TGTGCCATCAGTGAGTTCGACAGGATCTCTGGAAACACCATATATTTT. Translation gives CAISEFDRISGNTIYF.

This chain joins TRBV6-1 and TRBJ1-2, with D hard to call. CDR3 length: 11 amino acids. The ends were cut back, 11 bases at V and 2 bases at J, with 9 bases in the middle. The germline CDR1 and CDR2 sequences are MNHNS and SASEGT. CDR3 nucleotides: TGTGCCTGCTTCTTGAACTATGGCTACACCTTC. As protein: CACFLNYGYTF.

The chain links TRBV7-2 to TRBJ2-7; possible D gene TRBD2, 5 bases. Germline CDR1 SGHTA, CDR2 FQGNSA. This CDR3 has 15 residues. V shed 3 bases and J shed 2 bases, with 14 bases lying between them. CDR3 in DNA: TGTGCCAGCAGCTTCCCCCTTAGCGTAGCCTACGAGCAGTACTTC. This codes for CASSFPLSVAYEQYF.

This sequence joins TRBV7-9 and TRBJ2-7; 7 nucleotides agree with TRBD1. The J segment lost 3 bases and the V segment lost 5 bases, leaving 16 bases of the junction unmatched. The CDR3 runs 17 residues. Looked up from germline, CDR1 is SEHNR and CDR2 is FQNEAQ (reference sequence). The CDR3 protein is CASSLPTGWPQDYEQYF. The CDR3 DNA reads TGTGCCAGCAGCCTGCCGACAGGGTGGCCGCAAGACTACGAGCAGTACTTC. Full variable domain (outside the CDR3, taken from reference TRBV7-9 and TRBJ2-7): DTGVSQNPRHKITKRGQNVTFRCDPISEHNRLYWYRQTLGQGPEFLTYFQNEAQLEKSRLLSDRFSAERPKGSFSTLEIQRTEQGDSAMYLCASSLPTGWPQDYEQYFGPGTRLTVT.

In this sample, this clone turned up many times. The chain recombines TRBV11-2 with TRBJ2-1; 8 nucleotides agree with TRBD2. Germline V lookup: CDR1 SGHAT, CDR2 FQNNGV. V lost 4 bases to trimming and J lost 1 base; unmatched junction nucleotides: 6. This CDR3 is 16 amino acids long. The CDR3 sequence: CASSSQGLESYNEQFF. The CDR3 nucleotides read TGTGCCAGCAGCTCCCAGGGACTAGAGTCCTACAATGAGCAGTTCTTC.

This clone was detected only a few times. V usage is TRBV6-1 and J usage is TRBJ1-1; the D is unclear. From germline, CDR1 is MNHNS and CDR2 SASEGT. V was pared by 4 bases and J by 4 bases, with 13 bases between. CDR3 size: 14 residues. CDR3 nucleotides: TGTGCCAGCAGTGCAGGCGTGGAGAGCACTGAAGCTTTCTTT. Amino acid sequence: CASSAGVESTEAFF.

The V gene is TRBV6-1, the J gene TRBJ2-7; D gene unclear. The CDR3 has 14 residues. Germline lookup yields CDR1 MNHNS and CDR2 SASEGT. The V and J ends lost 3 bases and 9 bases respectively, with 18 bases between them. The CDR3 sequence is CASSDGLAGSGQYF. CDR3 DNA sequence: TGTGCCAGCAGTGACGGGTTAGCTGGGTCTGGGCAGTACTTC.

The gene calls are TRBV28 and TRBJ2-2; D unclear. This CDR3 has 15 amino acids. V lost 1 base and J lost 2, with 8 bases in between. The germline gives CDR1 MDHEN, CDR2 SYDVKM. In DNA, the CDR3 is TGTGCCAGCAGTTTATCGCGGAAAAACACCGGGGAGCTGTTTTTT. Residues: CASSLSRKNTGELFF.

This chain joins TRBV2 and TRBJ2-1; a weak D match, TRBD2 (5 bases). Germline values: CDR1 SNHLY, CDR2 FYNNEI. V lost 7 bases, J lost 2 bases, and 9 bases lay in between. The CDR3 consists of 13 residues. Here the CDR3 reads CASTGLTYNEQFF. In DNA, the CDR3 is TGTGCCAGCACAGGACTCACCTACAATGAGCAGTTCTTC.

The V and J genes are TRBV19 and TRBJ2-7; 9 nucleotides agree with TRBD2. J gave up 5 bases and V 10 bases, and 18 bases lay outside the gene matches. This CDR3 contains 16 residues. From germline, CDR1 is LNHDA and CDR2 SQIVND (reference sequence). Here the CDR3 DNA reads TGTGCCACCTCCTTAAGGGAGCTAGCGGGAAAGCACGAGCAGTACTTC. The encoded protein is CATSLRELAGKHEQYF.

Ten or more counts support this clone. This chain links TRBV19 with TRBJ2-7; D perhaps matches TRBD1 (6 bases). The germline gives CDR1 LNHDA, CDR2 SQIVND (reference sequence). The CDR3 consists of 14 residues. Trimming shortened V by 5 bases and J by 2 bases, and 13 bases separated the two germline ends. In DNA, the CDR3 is TGTGCCAGTAGTCTCCCCGGGACACCCTACGAGCAGTACTTC. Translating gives CASSLPGTPYEQYF. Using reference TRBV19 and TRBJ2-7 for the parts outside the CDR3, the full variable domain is DGGITQSPKYLFRKEGQNVTLSCEQNLNHDAMYWYRQDPGQGLRLIYYSQIVNDFQKGDIAEGYSVSREKKESFPLTVTSAQKNPTAFYLCASSLPGTPYEQYFGPGTRLTVT.

CDR3 coding DNA: TGTGCCAGCGGCCCTCATAGCGGGAGCACAGATACGCAGTATTTT. Translation: CASGPHSGSTDTQYF. This chain joins TRBV9 and TRBJ2-3; 7 nucleotides align to TRBD2. The CDR3 runs 15 residues. Germline V lookup: CDR1 SGDLS, CDR2 YYNGEE. V was pared by 7 bases and J by 0 bases, with 8 bases of the junction left unmatched.

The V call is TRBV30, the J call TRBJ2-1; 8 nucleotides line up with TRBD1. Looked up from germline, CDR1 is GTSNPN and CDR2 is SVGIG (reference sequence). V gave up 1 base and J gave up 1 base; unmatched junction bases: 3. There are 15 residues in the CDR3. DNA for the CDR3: TGTGCCTGGAGTGGTACAGGGGGTTCCTACAATGAGCAGTTCTTC. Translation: CAWSGTGGSYNEQFF.

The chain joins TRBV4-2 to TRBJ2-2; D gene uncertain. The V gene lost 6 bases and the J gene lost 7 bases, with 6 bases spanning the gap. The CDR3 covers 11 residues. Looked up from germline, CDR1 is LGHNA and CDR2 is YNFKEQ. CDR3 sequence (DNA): TGTGCCAGCAGGAGAGGCGGGGAGCTGTTTTTT. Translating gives CASRRGGELFF.